Below, one TCR beta chain is given with its context. Clones were read by immunoSEQ multiplex PCR, and TCRdb kept only the in-frame ones, dropping some. The sample records about 20,000 clones, roughly 90% being singletons. The sample is drawn from a study of T cell changes during pregnancy in multiple sclerosis. The CDR3 covers 16 residues. After removal of 3 bases from V and 2 bases from J, the junction contained 6 bases not matched to a gene. Germline CDR1 and CDR2: MRHNA and SNTAGT. The sequencing here drew on CD8+ T cells from peripheral blood mononuclear cells, taken in the third trimester of pregnancy. This TCR was recovered from a female donor in good health, enrolled as a control in a pregnancy study. The chain is built from TRBV6-4 and TRBJ2-3, with TRBD2 matching 9 bases. This chain's CDR3 is CASSELGGGATDTQYF. Written as DNA, the CDR3 is TGTGCCAGCAGTGAGCTCGGCGGGGGGGCCACAGATACGCAGTATTTT.